This entry lists 10 T cell receptor beta chains sequenced from one sample in a study of blood T cell repertoires in COVID-19. Clones were read by immunoSEQ multiplex PCR, and TCRdb kept only the in-frame ones, dropping some. The sample contains about 88,000 clones, around nine tenths of which appear only once. Sequences were obtained from peripheral blood. All receptors come from a man older than 75 with acute or convalescent COVID-19.

This chain uses TRBV4-3 with TRBJ2-3; 8 bases are shared with TRBD2. CDR1 and CDR2 from the germline V gene are LGHNA and YSLEER. J lost 0 bases, V lost 0 bases, and 2 bases had no gene match. CDR3 length: 16 amino acids. CDR3 sequence: CASSQDVAGSTDTQYF. DNA of the CDR3: TGCGCCAGCAGCCAAGATGTAGCGGGAAGCACAGATACGCAGTATTTT.

The chain has TRBV4-1 and TRBJ1-3, with D possibly being TRBD1 (5 bases). With 0 bases removed from V and 7 bases from J, the gap between germline ends came to 16 bases. The CDR3 is 16 amino acids. From germline, CDR1 is MGHRA and CDR2 YSYEKL. The CDR3 sequence is CASSQELREGVNTIYF. CDR3 coding DNA: TGCGCCAGCAGCCAAGAACTCAGGGAAGGGGTGAACACCATATATTTT.

This clone was counted once. This chain joins TRBV5-1 and TRBJ2-2; 7 nucleotides line up with TRBD1. This CDR3 comprises 15 residues. Trimming removed 5 bases from V and 5 bases from J; junction bases left unmatched: 9. CDR1 and CDR2 from the germline V gene are SGHRS and YFSETQ. CDR3 residues: CASSKTGSETGELFF. The CDR3, as DNA: TGCGCCAGCAGTAAGACAGGGAGTGAGACCGGGGAGCTGTTTTTT.

The CDR3 region is CASSEYPGTGVYEQYF. The CDR3 DNA reads as TGTGCCAGCAGTGAATATCCCGGGACAGGGGTCTACGAGCAGTACTTC. The chain recombines TRBV6-1 with TRBJ2-7, with TRBD1 matching 10 bases. J was trimmed by 3 bases and V by 2 bases; bases with no gene match: 7. CDR1 is MNHNS, CDR2 SASEGT, per germline. CDR3 length: 16 amino acids.

This sequence joins TRBV6-5 and TRBJ2-3; 10 bases line up with TRBD2. CDR3 length: 14 residues. V lost 9 bases and J lost 0; bases outside the gene matches: 3. CDR1 MNHEY and CDR2 SVGAGI come from the germline V gene. The CDR3 sequence is CASSTSGSTDTQYF. Here the CDR3 DNA reads TGTGCCAGTTCGACTAGCGGGAGCACAGATACGCAGTATTTT.

This clone was recorded only once. The chain combines TRBV3-1 (or the pseudogene TRBV3-2) with TRBJ1-1, with D maybe TRBD1 (6 bases). This CDR3 comprises 13 residues. V was cut by 3 bases and J by 5 bases, with 10 bases left in between. The V gene's germline CDR1 is LGHDT and CDR2 YNNKEL (reference sequence). CDR3 nucleotide sequence: TGTGCCAGCAGCCACATTCAGGGGACTGAAGCTTTCTTT. Protein sequence: CASSHIQGTEAFF.

The genes are TRBV6-5 and TRBJ1-2; 7 positions agree with TRBD1. Germline V CDR1 and CDR2: MNHEY, SVGAGI. The CDR3 spans 12 residues. V lost 8 bases to trimming and J lost 2 bases; unmatched junction nucleotides: 2. In DNA form, the CDR3 reads TGTGCCAGCGTGACAGGGAACTATGGCTACACCTTC. Its translation is CASVTGNYGYTF.

Notes on this clone: An end of the junction does not agree with germline; a read error may underlie this. The chain couples TRBV27 to TRBJ2-1; 11 nucleotides line up with TRBD2. Germline loops: CDR1 MNHEY, CDR2 SMNVEV (reference sequence). This CDR3 contains 15 residues. Here the CDR3 DNA reads TGTGCCAGCATTTTAGCGGGAGGGTCCGACAATGAGCAGTTCTTC. Amino acids: CASILAGGSDNEQFF.

This clone was recorded only once. The CDR3 nucleotides are TGTGCCAGTCGACAGGGGGCAGGCTATGGCTACACCTTC. It encodes CASRQGAGYGYTF. The chain couples TRBV9 to TRBJ1-2; 10 bases agree with TRBD1. Trimming removed 8 bases from V and 4 bases from J; junction bases left unmatched: 5. CDR1 and CDR2 (germline): SGDLS, YYNGEE. The CDR3 length is 13 residues.

The chain is built from TRBV7-8 and TRBJ2-7, with 10 bases identical to TRBD1. V was pared by 2 bases and J by 2 bases, with 3 bases of the junction left unmatched. The CDR3 runs 15 residues. Germline CDR1 reads SGHVS; CDR2 reads FQNEAQ. The CDR3 DNA sequence: TGTGCCAGCAGCTTAAGGGACAGGGGAGCCTACGAGCAGTACTTC. Translated, it gives CASSLRDRGAYEQYF.